This TCR beta chain was identified during a study of T cells in Graves' hyperthyroidism and ophthalmopathy. Amplification yielded TCR beta CDR3 regions, with RNA transcripts as the source. The HTBI primer set drove a first-round RT-PCR of the TCR CDR3. TCRdb reprocessed the multiplex PCR reads with MiXCR, giving one entry per CDR3 protein. The repertoire consists of some 530,000 distinct CDR3 sequences, with around a fifth occurring once and the leading ten covering less than 65%. CDR3 length equals 12 residues. Deletions cut 8 bases from V and 5 bases from J, with 12 bases between. Looked up from germline, CDR1 is KGHSH and CDR2 is LQKENI.

What was sequenced was blood. This receptor was obtained from a woman aged 65 to 85 with Graves' ophthalmopathy. The J gene is TRBJ2-5, the V gene TRBV18; TRBD2 might be the D (6 bases). CDR3 sequence reads: CASASGEETQYF. The CDR3 DNA reads TGTGCCAGCGCTTCGGGGGAGGAGACCCAGTACTTC.